This T cell receptor beta chain originates from a study of identical twins. The CDR3 totals 18 residues. Germline V CDR1 and CDR2: MGHDK, SYGVNS. The ends were cut back, 1 base at V and 0 bases at J, with 13 bases in the middle. TCRdb passed the 5' RACE reads through MiXCR, listing each CDR3 protein once. Of 600,000 to 700,000 distinct CDR3 sequences listed, 21% are singletons. The count of this clonotype is one. These data were also reused for a study on T cells expressing NK-cell markers.

The source material was PBMCs. This rearrangement joins TRBV25-1 to TRBJ2-6; D call uncertain. The clonotype originates from a woman between 18 and 29 years old in good health. The CDR3 protein is CASSESFDGPSGANVLTF. In DNA, the CDR3 is TGTGCCAGCAGTGAATCTTTTGACGGACCCTCTGGGGCCAACGTCCTGACTTTC.